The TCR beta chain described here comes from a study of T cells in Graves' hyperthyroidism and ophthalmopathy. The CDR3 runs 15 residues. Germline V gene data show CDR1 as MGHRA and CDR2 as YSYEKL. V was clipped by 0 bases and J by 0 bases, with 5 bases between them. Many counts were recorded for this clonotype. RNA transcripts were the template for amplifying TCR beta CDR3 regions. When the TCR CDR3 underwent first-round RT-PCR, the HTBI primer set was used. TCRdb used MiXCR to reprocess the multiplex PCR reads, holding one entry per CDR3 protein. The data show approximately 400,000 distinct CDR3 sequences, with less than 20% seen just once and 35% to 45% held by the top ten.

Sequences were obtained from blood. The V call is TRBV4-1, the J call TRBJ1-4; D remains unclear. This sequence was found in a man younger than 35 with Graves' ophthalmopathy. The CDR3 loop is CASSQEGATNEKLFF. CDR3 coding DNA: TGCGCCAGCAGCCAAGAGGGAGCAACTAATGAAAAACTGTTTTTT.